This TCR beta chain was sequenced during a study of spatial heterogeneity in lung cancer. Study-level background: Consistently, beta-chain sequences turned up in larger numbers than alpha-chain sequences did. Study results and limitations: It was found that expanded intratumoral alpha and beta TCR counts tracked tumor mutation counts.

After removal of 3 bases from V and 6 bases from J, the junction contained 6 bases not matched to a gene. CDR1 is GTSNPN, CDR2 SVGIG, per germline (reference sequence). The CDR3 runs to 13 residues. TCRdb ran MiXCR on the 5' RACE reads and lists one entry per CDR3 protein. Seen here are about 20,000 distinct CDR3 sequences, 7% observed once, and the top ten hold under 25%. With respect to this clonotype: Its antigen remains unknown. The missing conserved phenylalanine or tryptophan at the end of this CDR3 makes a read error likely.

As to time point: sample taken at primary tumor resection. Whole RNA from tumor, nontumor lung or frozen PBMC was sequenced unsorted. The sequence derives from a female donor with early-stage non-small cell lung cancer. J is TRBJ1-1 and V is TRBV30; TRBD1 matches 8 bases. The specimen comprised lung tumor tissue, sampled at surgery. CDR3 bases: TGTGCCTGGAGAGGACAGGGTGTACCTGAAGCTTTCTCT. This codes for CAWRGQGVPEAFS.